This TCR beta chain was documented in a study of CD8 T cells in Susac syndrome. CDR3 length: 15 residues. Germline V gene data show CDR1 as SGDLS and CDR2 as YYNGEE. V shed 0 bases and J 14 bases; nucleotides not matched to a gene: 11. Random hexamers primed reverse transcription of about 0.45 to 1 ug RNA. TCRdb fed the immunoSEQ multiplex PCR reads into MiXCR, producing one record per CDR3 protein. The sample yields approximately 190,000 distinct CDR3 sequences, approximately 94% seen once. This chain uses TRBV9 with TRBJ2-1, with 10 bases that match TRBD2. The clonotype comes from a human donor in good health. The material sequenced was CD4+ T cells from PBMCs. The CDR3 region has the DNA TGTGCCAGCAGCGTAGGAATCCTAGCGGGGGCTCCTGAGTTCTTC. Protein: CASSVGILAGAPEFF. The variable domain in full, with the rest retrieved from reference TRBV9 and TRBJ2-1, is DSGVTQTPKHLITATGQRVTLRCSPRSGDLSVYWYQQSLDQGLQFLIQYYNGEERAKGNILERFSAQQFPDLHSELNLSSLELGDSALYFCASSVGILAGAPEFFGPGTRLTVL.